The 2 T cell receptor beta chains given below trace back to one sample, sequenced in a study of human T cells and chemical hapten exposure. TCRdb reprocessed the RACE reads with MiXCR, giving one entry per CDR3 protein. The sample records fewer than 300,000 distinct CDR3 sequences, around 7.3% being singletons. Documented time point: pre-sensitization, week 0. Regarding treatment: therapeutic diphenylcyclopropenone sensitization with weekly scalp DPC. The sequencing here drew on whole blood, taken in connection with sensitization to the hapten diphenylcyclopropenone (DPC). The receptors originated from a man between 18 and 29 years old with alopecia areata. Some clones in this sample may be carry-over from other donors' samples.

This clonotype came up many times. The CDR3: CASSPGQLPTYEQYF. CDR3 in DNA: TGCGCCAGCAGCCCTGGACAGCTCCCGACCTACGAGCAGTACTTC. The rearrangement links TRBV5-1 to TRBJ2-7, with a weak D call TRBD1 (6 bases). The V gene lost 4 bases and the J gene lost 2 bases, with 16 bases spanning the gap. Germline assignment: CDR1 SGHRS and CDR2 YFSETQ. The CDR3 is made up of 15 amino acids. Full variable domain (outside the CDR3, taken from reference TRBV5-1 and TRBJ2-7): KAGVTQTPRYLIKTRGQQVTLSCSPISGHRSVSWYQQTPGQGLQFLFEYFSETQRNKGNFPGRFSGRQFSNSRSEMNVSTLELGDSALYLCASSPGQLPTYEQYFGPGTRLTVT.

The chain employs TRBV11-3 and TRBJ2-1, with 10 bases lining up with TRBD2. After removal of 4 bases from V and 4 bases from J, the junction contained 16 bases not matched to a gene. The CDR3 contains 19 residues. Germline V gene data show CDR1 as SGHNT and CDR2 as YENEEA. The CDR3 is CASSSRGAGGPEDYNEQFF. The CDR3 region has the DNA TGTGCCAGCAGCTCCCGAGGAGCGGGGGGGCCGGAGGATTACAATGAGCAGTTCTTC.